Sequencing of this T cell receptor beta chain was carried out in a study of response to subunit inactivated influenza vaccine. Study-wide results and limits: The authors suggested that every seasonal influenza vaccination recruits few new T cells.

The trim removed 7 bases at V and 4 bases at J, leaving 5 bases unmatched. The CDR3 spans 14 residues. Per the germline V gene, CDR1 is MNHEY and CDR2 is SMNVEV (reference sequence). Each CDR3 protein gets one entry after TCRdb re-called the RT-PCR reads with MiXCR. The sample has some 300,000 distinct CDR3 sequences, roughly 22% seen once. As to this clonotype: Its antigen is currently unknown.

The input for sequencing was PBMCs from blood, taken less than 22 months after vaccination. The chain employs TRBV27 and TRBJ2-5; 11 bases map to TRBD2. This TCR was recovered from a man aged 50 to 75 who received an inactivated influenza vaccine. The CDR3 spells CASTSGLAGETQYF. Here the CDR3 DNA reads TGTGCCAGCACCTCAGGACTAGCGGGAGAGACCCAGTACTTC.